Below, one T cell receptor beta chain is given with its context. The antigen remains unidentified. A much larger clone sits a single nucleotide away, making a read error possible. This CDR3 spans 15 amino acids. The germline gives CDR1 MDHEN, CDR2 SYDVKM. Each CDR3 protein gets one entry after TCRdb re-called the 5' RACE reads with MiXCR. This sample has tens of thousands of distinct CDR3 sequences, with 5% to 7.5% found just once. This sample was included in a study of spatial heterogeneity in lung cancer. Study context: Across tumor regions, counts of TCR transcripts showed a strong correlation with a T cell module score derived from matched bulk RNA-seq. Findings and caveats of the study: Higher tumor mutation counts went along with higher counts of expanded intratumoral alpha and beta TCRs. Alpha chains reached an estimated coverage of approximately 7% of tumor T cells, and beta chains about 13%.

The time point: sample taken at primary tumor resection. Unsorted whole RNA samples from tumor, nontumor lung or frozen PBMC were sequenced. The origin of this receptor is a male donor with early-stage non-small cell lung cancer. The material was lung tumor tissue, obtained at surgery. This chain joins TRBV28 and TRBJ2-7; possibly TRBD2 for D (7 bases). The CDR3 nucleotides read TGTGCCAGCACCCTCGTAGGGGGGGGCGGCTACGATCAGTACTTC. It encodes CASTLVGGGGYDQYF.